This T cell receptor (beta chain) emerged from a study of T cell responses to AZD1222 COVID-19 vaccine. Study summary: Second doses that came at about 4 or about 12 weeks were put together.

On this clone: Its antigen is as yet unknown.

The assay was immunoSEQ multiplex PCR, and TCRdb's table has in-frame clones only and misses some. The table lists some 84,000 clones, roughly 85% of them singletons. Findings and limits, study-wide: Donors were chiefly white British, with a greater number of females, and clonal diversity was perhaps underestimated. Baseline serology detected seropositivity in only six or seven AZD1222 recipients. Spike was spanned by vaccine-associated CD4 TCRs, with dominance at 160-218 and 743-854.

The germline V gene has CDR1 SGHTA and CDR2 FQGNSA. V was clipped by 2 bases and J by 3 bases, with 14 bases between them. This CDR3 has 16 residues. This receptor was identified in an adult in good health. The chain links TRBV7-2 to TRBJ2-1, with no clear D. Sequences were derived from peripheral blood, sampled on day 0 of AZD1222 vaccination. This chain's CDR3 is CASSLSQQEDYNEQFF. The CDR3 nucleotides are TGTGCCAGCAGCTTAAGTCAGCAAGAGGACTACAATGAGCAGTTCTTC.